The rows below give T cell receptor beta chains drawn from one sample of a study of tumor-infiltrating T cells and Merkel cell polyomavirus. Some clones are missing from TCRdb's copy, which holds only in-frame ones; the method was immunoSEQ multiplex PCR. The data show about 2,100 clones, roughly 98% seen once. What was sequenced was lymph node tissue. The receptors shown here come from a man aged 70 or older with Merkel cell carcinoma. CDR3s include the opening cysteine and the closing phenylalanine or tryptophan. Fields, in order: clone size, V gene, J gene, D gene, CDR3 protein, CDR3 DNA. D genes are given only for firm matches. Clone size appears in some rows only: once, few, many, or a class for an expanded clone.

abundance: NA
v_gene: TRBV7-3
j_gene: TRBJ2-2
d_gene: TRBD2
CDR3aa: CASSPGGGNTGELFF
CDR3nt: TGTGCCAGCAGCCCGGGGGGAGGGAACACCGGGGAGCTGTTTTTT

abundance: NA
v_gene: TRBV10-1
j_gene: TRBJ2-3
d_gene: TRBD2
CDR3aa: CASSEMAGAHTQYF
CDR3nt: TGCGCCAGCAGTGAGATGGCGGGAGCTCATACGCAGTATTTT

abundance: NA
v_gene: TRBV4-3
j_gene: TRBJ2-5
d_gene: TRBD2
CDR3aa: CASSQESSGRAEETQYF
CDR3nt: TGCGCCAGCAGCCAAGAGAGTAGCGGGAGGGCCGAAGAGACCCAGTACTTC

abundance: NA
v_gene: TRBV12-5
j_gene: TRBJ2-2
d_gene: TRBD2
CDR3aa: CASGLVLSGYNTGELFF
CDR3nt: TGTGCTAGTGGCTTGGTCCTTAGCGGGTATAACACCGGGGAGCTGTTTTTT

abundance: NA
v_gene: TRBV27
j_gene: TRBJ1-1
d_gene: NA
CDR3aa: CASSLSEPAARGTNTEAFF
CDR3nt: TGTGCCAGCAGTTTATCAGAACCGGCCGCCAGGGGTACGAACACTGAAGCTTTCTTT

abundance: NA
v_gene: TRBV6-6
j_gene: TRBJ1-2
d_gene: TRBD1
CDR3aa: CASMTGKTNYGYTF
CDR3nt: TGTGCCAGTATGACAGGGAAAACTAACTATGGCTACACCTTC

abundance: NA
v_gene: TRBV29-1
j_gene: TRBJ1-2
d_gene: TRBD1
CDR3aa: CSGTTGGWYTF
CDR3nt: TGCAGCGGCACGACAGGGGGATGGTACACCTTC

abundance: NA
v_gene: TRBV6-5
j_gene: TRBJ1-3
d_gene: TRBD1
CDR3aa: CASSFDRANGNTIYF
CDR3nt: TGTGCCAGCAGTTTTGACAGGGCAAATGGAAACACCATATATTTT

abundance: NA
v_gene: TRBV20-1
j_gene: TRBJ1-2
d_gene: NA
CDR3aa: CSARQGGGYTF
CDR3nt: TGCAGTGCTAGGCAGGGAGGAGGCTACACCTTC

abundance: NA
v_gene: TRBV6-5
j_gene: TRBJ1-5
d_gene: TRBD1
CDR3aa: CASSKDRGDQPQHF
CDR3nt: TGTGCCAGCAGTAAGGACAGGGGAGATCAGCCCCAGCATTTT

abundance: NA
v_gene: TRBV15
j_gene: TRBJ2-3
d_gene: TRBD1
CDR3aa: CATRNHRGLGDTQYF
CDR3nt: TGTGCCACCAGAAATCACAGGGGGCTTGGAGATACGCAGTATTTT

abundance: once
v_gene: TRBV27
j_gene: TRBJ1-2
d_gene: NA
CDR3aa: CASSEGRSGYTF
CDR3nt: TGTGCCAGCAGCGAGGGTAGAAGTGGCTACACCTTC

abundance: NA
v_gene: TRBV9
j_gene: TRBJ2-2
d_gene: NA
CDR3aa: CASSPTAWWSGELFF
CDR3nt: TGTGCCAGCAGCCCCACGGCCTGGTGGAGCGGGGAGCTGTTTTTT

abundance: once
v_gene: TRBV11-3
j_gene: TRBJ2-2
d_gene: TRBD2
CDR3aa: CASSPGAGLASTGELFF
CDR3nt: TGTGCCAGCAGCCCTGGCGCGGGACTAGCCTCCACCGGGGAGCTGTTTTTT

abundance: once
v_gene: TRBV28
j_gene: TRBJ1-2
d_gene: TRBD1
CDR3aa: CASSTAGTGIPYGYTF
CDR3nt: TGTGCCAGCAGTACGGCCGGGACAGGGATTCCCTATGGCTACACCTTC

abundance: NA
v_gene: TRBV6-5
j_gene: TRBJ2-1
d_gene: NA
CDR3aa: CASRRSQISYNEQFF
CDR3nt: TGTGCCAGTCGTAGGAGCCAGATCTCCTACAATGAGCAGTTCTTC

abundance: NA
v_gene: TRBV18
j_gene: TRBJ2-5
d_gene: TRBD2
CDR3aa: CASSPTSGQETQYF
CDR3nt: TGTGCCAGCTCACCGACTAGCGGACAAGAGACCCAGTACTTC

abundance: once
v_gene: TRBV7-2
j_gene: TRBJ2-7
d_gene: NA
CDR3aa: CASSFNMGQMYEQYF
CDR3nt: TGTGCCAGCAGCTTTAACATGGGGCAGATGTACGAGCAGTACTTC

abundance: NA
v_gene: TRBV15
j_gene: TRBJ2-3
d_gene: NA
CDR3aa: CATSGRLSTDTQYF
CDR3nt: TGTGCCACCAGCGGTCGCCTATCCACAGATACGCAGTATTTT

abundance: once
v_gene: TRBV14
j_gene: TRBJ1-6
d_gene: NA
CDR3aa: CASSQFPDSPLHF
CDR3nt: TGTGCCAGCAGCCAATTCCCTGATTCACCCCTCCACTTT

abundance: once
v_gene: TRBV6-1
j_gene: TRBJ1-2
d_gene: NA
CDR3aa: CASSVHSHYGYTF
CDR3nt: TGTGCCAGCAGTGTGCACAGCCACTATGGCTACACCTTC

abundance: once
v_gene: TRBV27
j_gene: TRBJ2-7
d_gene: NA
CDR3aa: CASRPLGGVLYEQYF
CDR3nt: TGTGCCAGCAGACCTCTCGGCGGGGTACTCTACGAGCAGTACTTC

abundance: once
v_gene: TRBV6-1
j_gene: TRBJ1-3
d_gene: TRBD1
CDR3aa: CASSDLPAGTANTIYF
CDR3nt: TGTGCCAGCAGTGACCTGCCCGCCGGGACAGCAAACACCATATATTTT

abundance: NA
v_gene: TRBV18
j_gene: TRBJ2-2
d_gene: NA
CDR3aa: CASSPQTIGELFF
CDR3nt: TGTGCCAGCTCACCACAAACTATCGGGGAGCTGTTTTTT

abundance: NA
v_gene: TRBV6-1
j_gene: TRBJ2-2
d_gene: TRBD2
CDR3aa: CASSEGLSTSGGGVGELFF
CDR3nt: TGTGCCAGCAGTGAAGGCTTATCCACTAGCGGGGGGGGAGTCGGGGAGCTGTTTTTT

abundance: NA
v_gene: TRBV18
j_gene: TRBJ2-5
d_gene: TRBD2
CDR3aa: CASSPAGGPVSTQYF
CDR3nt: TGTGCCAGCTCCCCAGCGGGAGGGCCGGTTTCGACCCAGTACTTC

abundance: NA
v_gene: TRBV5-4
j_gene: TRBJ1-2
d_gene: TRBD1
CDR3aa: CASSPGQANLANYGYTF
CDR3nt: TGTGCCAGCAGCCCGGGACAGGCAAATCTCGCTAACTATGGCTACACCTTC

abundance: NA
v_gene: TRBV4-1
j_gene: TRBJ2-1
d_gene: TRBD2
CDR3aa: CTSSQMGGLEQFF
CDR3nt: TGCACCAGCAGCCAAATGGGGGGGTTGGAACAGTTCTTC

abundance: NA
v_gene: TRBV30
j_gene: TRBJ1-1
d_gene: TRBD1
CDR3aa: CAWMTGQGNTEAFF
CDR3nt: TGTGCCTGGATGACGGGACAGGGGAACACTGAAGCTTTCTTT

abundance: NA
v_gene: TRBV20-1
j_gene: TRBJ1-2
d_gene: TRBD1
CDR3aa: CSATDRVGYTF
CDR3nt: TGCAGTGCTACGGACAGGGTTGGCTACACCTTC

abundance: once
v_gene: TRBV7-9
j_gene: TRBJ1-4
d_gene: TRBD1
CDR3aa: CASSRDSANEKLFF
CDR3nt: TGTGCCAGCAGCAGGGACAGCGCTAATGAAAAACTGTTTTTT

abundance: NA
v_gene: TRBV4-2
j_gene: TRBJ2-1
d_gene: TRBD2
CDR3aa: CASSQGSSGSSYNEQFF
CDR3nt: TGTGCCAGCAGCCAAGGGTCTAGCGGGAGCTCCTACAATGAGCAGTTCTTC

abundance: NA
v_gene: TRBV29-1
j_gene: TRBJ2-3
d_gene: NA
CDR3aa: CSGQRWGPREDTQYF
CDR3nt: TGCAGCGGGCAGCGATGGGGGCCTCGGGAAGATACACAGTATTTT

abundance: NA
v_gene: TRBV7-2
j_gene: TRBJ1-2
d_gene: NA
CDR3aa: CASSLGEGPYGYTF
CDR3nt: TGTGCCAGCAGCTTAGGAGAGGGCCCCTATGGCTACACCTTC

abundance: NA
v_gene: TRBV5-1
j_gene: TRBJ2-1
d_gene: NA
CDR3aa: CASSLGDSSTEQFF
CDR3nt: TGCGCCAGCAGCTTGGGGGACTCGTCTACTGAGCAGTTCTTC

abundance: once
v_gene: TRBV12-5
j_gene: TRBJ1-5
d_gene: TRBD1
CDR3aa: CASEGGQGAQPQHF
CDR3nt: TGTGCTAGTGAGGGAGGACAGGGAGCCCAGCCCCAGCATTTT

abundance: NA
v_gene: TRBV29-1
j_gene: TRBJ2-7
d_gene: TRBD1
CDR3aa: CSVEDPGGSRYEQYF
CDR3nt: TGCAGCGTTGAAGATCCAGGGGGTAGCCGCTACGAGCAGTACTTC

abundance: NA
v_gene: TRBV5-1
j_gene: TRBJ1-1
d_gene: NA
CDR3aa: CASSRDSGEAFF
CDR3nt: TGCGCCAGCAGCCGCGATAGTGGTGAAGCTTTCTTT

abundance: NA
v_gene: TRBV7-2
j_gene: TRBJ2-5
d_gene: TRBD1
CDR3aa: CASSHGQGSRETQYF
CDR3nt: TGTGCCAGCAGCCACGGACAGGGGTCCCGAGAGACCCAGTACTTC

abundance: NA
v_gene: TRBV19
j_gene: TRBJ2-2
d_gene: NA
CDR3aa: CASSITGLNTGELFF
CDR3nt: TGTGCCAGTAGCATAACAGGCCTCAACACCGGGGAGCTGTTTTTT

abundance: NA
v_gene: TRBV5-8
j_gene: TRBJ1-5
d_gene: TRBD1
CDR3aa: CASSLDAGGDQPQHF
CDR3nt: TGTGCCAGCAGCTTGGATGCAGGGGGAGATCAGCCCCAGCATTTT

abundance: NA
v_gene: TRBV5-4
j_gene: TRBJ1-1
d_gene: NA
CDR3aa: CASSLGGRNTEAFF
CDR3nt: TGTGCCAGCAGCTTGGGGGGGCGGAACACTGAAGCTTTCTTT

abundance: NA
v_gene: TRBV15
j_gene: TRBJ2-1
d_gene: NA
CDR3aa: CATSRLRGDGDEQFF
CDR3nt: TGTGCCACCAGCAGACTTCGGGGTGATGGGGATGAGCAGTTCTTC